The clone carrying this T cell receptor (beta chain) was detected once. Antigen specificity is unknown. The data stem from a study of cytomegalovirus exposure and HLA in healthy donors. Findings and limits, study-wide: There were some public TCRs occurring in many donors, but most TCR sequences were rare. Approximately 18,000 TCR beta sequences were associated with HLA alleles at 0.05 false discovery rate in a later analysis. The CMV antigen specificity of a few CMV-associated chains was confirmed through in vitro analysis.

A multiplex PCR was run with 60 Vbeta primers and 13 Jbeta primers. This table comes from immunoSEQ multiplex PCR, and its TCRdb copy is limited to in-frame clones, with some not included. The table lists 150,000 to 200,000 clones, roughly 80% of them singletons. The CDR3 loop spans 14 amino acids. V gave up 0 bases and J gave up 7 bases, with 11 bases separating them. The V gene's germline CDR1 is SGDLS and CDR2 YYNGEE. The V gene is TRBV9, the J gene TRBJ1-5; a weak D match, TRBD1 (5 bases). The clonotype comes from a man between 40 and 49 years old in good health and CMV-seropositive. Sequences were obtained from PBMCs. Written as DNA, the CDR3 is TGTGCCAGCAGCGTAGGCGGGGGGAAGCAGCCCCAGCATTTT. The encoded protein is CASSVGGGKQPQHF.